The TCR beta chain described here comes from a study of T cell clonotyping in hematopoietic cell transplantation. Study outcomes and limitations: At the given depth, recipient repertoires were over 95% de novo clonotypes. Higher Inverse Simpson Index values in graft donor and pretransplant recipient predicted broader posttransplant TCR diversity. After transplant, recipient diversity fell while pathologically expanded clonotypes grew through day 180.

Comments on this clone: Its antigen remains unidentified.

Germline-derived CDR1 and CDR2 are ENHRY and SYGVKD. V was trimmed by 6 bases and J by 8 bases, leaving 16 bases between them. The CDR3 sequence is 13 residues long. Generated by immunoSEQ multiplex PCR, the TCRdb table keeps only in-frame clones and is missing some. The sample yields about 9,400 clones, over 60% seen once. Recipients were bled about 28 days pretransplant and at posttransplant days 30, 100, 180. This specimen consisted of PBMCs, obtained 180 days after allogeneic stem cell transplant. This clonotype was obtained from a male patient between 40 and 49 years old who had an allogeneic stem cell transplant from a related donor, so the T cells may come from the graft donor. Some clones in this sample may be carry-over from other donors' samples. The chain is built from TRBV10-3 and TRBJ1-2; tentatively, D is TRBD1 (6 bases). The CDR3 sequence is CAISGQPLEGYTF. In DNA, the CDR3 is TGTGCCATCAGCGGACAGCCCTTAGAGGGCTACACCTTC.